The 7 T cell receptor beta chains below were found in one sample sequenced in a study of blood T cells in healthy people across ages. The second PCR ran about 7 to 12 cycles with a sample-barcoded 5' primer and J-beta primers. From the 5' RACE reads, TCRdb called clonotypes with MiXCR, one entry per CDR3 protein. The sample lists hundreds of thousands of distinct CDR3 sequences, about 21% seen once, with about 3.6% in the top ten. The sequencing input was blood. Receptor source: a man aged 65 to 85 in good health.

This clonotype was found once. This chain uses TRBV18 with TRBJ2-5; 10 positions agree with TRBD2. The CDR3 contains 13 residues. Germline V gene data show CDR1 as KGHSH and CDR2 as LQKENI. J gave up 13 bases and V 5 bases, and 10 bases lay outside the gene matches. CDR3 DNA: TGTGCCAGCTCAGGACTAGCGGAGGAGCCTAGGTACTTC. It encodes CASSGLAEEPRYF.

This clonotype was observed a handful of times. The chain carries TRBV4-1 and TRBJ2-7; 7 nucleotides agree with TRBD2. The CDR3 loop spans 17 amino acids. V lost 3 bases, J lost 2 bases, and 13 bases stayed unmatched. Per germline, CDR1 MGHRA and CDR2 YSYEKL. The CDR3 DNA is TGCGCCAGCAGCCAGGCGACCGGGACTAAGTCCCCCTACGAGCAGTACTTC. The encoded protein is CASSQATGTKSPYEQYF.

This clonotype showed up just a few times. The chain employs TRBV20-1 and TRBJ2-7; 10 bases agree with TRBD1. V lost 1 base, J lost 5 bases, and 8 bases stayed unmatched. This CDR3 spans 15 amino acids. The germline CDR1 and CDR2 sequences are DFQATT and SNEGSKA (reference sequence). The CDR3 loop is CSARGKGDRGHEQYF. CDR3 in DNA: TGCAGTGCTAGAGGAAAAGGGGACAGGGGCCACGAGCAGTACTTC.

In this sample, this clonotype turned up many times. CDR3 amino acids: CASSSAPAISYNEQFF. In DNA, the CDR3 is TGTGCCAGCAGCTCTGCCCCAGCGATCTCCTACAATGAGCAGTTCTTC. The V and J genes are TRBV7-2 and TRBJ2-1; no definite D call. The CDR3 contains 16 residues. Trimming removed 4 bases from V and 0 bases from J, with 13 bases in between. The V gene's germline CDR1 is SGHTA and CDR2 FQGNSA.

This clonotype was found many times. The chain has TRBV7-6 and TRBJ2-5, with TRBD2 matching over 8 bases. The CDR3 is made up of 14 amino acids. Germline V gene data show CDR1 as SGHVS and CDR2 as FNYEAQ. The V gene end was trimmed by 5 bases and the J gene end by 4 bases; junction bases not matched to a gene: 6. The CDR3 spells CASSTRTSLETQYF. CDR3 bases: TGTGCCAGCAGCACCCGGACTAGCCTAGAGACCCAGTACTTC. Together with reference TRBV7-6 and TRBJ2-5, the CDR3 gives the full variable domain: GAGVSQSPRYKVTKRGQDVALRCDPISGHVSLYWYRQALGQGPEFLTYFNYEAQQDKSGLPNDRFSAERPEGSISTLTIQRTEQRDSAMYRCASSTRTSLETQYFGPGTRLLVL.

This clonotype has a handful of counts. The chain has TRBV7-3 and TRBJ1-2; weak D call: TRBD1 (5 bases). The CDR3 length is 15 residues. CDR1 is SGHTA, CDR2 FQGTGA, per germline. V was trimmed by 5 bases and J by 2 bases, leaving 15 bases between them. The CDR3 sequence is CASSPSVGPNYGYTF. CDR3 coding DNA: TGTGCCAGCAGCCCCTCAGTGGGGCCCAACTATGGCTACACCTTC.

The V gene is TRBV11-2, the J gene TRBJ1-4; D gene uncertain. With 5 bases removed from V and 8 bases from J, the gap between germline ends came to 18 bases. The CDR3 sequence is 15 residues long. Looked up from germline, CDR1 is SGHAT and CDR2 is FQNNGV. In DNA form, the CDR3 reads TGTGCCAGCAGCCCCCCGGCGCGGAGTAGGGAAAAACTGTTTTTT. Amino acids: CASSPPARSREKLFF.